This T cell receptor (beta chain) was sequenced during a study of tumor-infiltrating lymphocytes in primary liver carcinoma. Study-wide background: Stage T1-T3 N0M0 tumors spanned about 4 to 11 cm.

The CDR3 is made up of 13 amino acids. V was clipped by 4 bases and J by 2 bases; unmatched bases: 4. Germline CDR1 and CDR2: SQVTM and ANQGSEA. This clonotype was observed a handful of times. Its target is unknown. Bulk tissue was left unsorted, and RNA and DNA were co-extracted from 20-30 mg of it. Each tumor specimen held more than 75% viable tumor cells. General observations from the study: Tumor-adjacent and tumor-blood pairs shared less of their repertoires than tumor region pairs shared.

With 500 ng total RNA as template and a constant-region primer, TCR beta cDNA was made. Construction of TCR beta libraries relied on three successive nested multiplex PCR rounds employing slightly modified ARM-PCR. TRBV1-TRBV30 forward primers paired with a C-beta reverse primer drove the first two PCR rounds, about 10 cycles each. TCRdb independently ran MiXCR on the multiplex PCR reads; one entry per CDR3 protein. Counted here are just under 45,000 distinct CDR3 sequences, around 66% occurring once; the ten biggest clones make up about a fifth. The sequence came from a man aged 35-49 years with primary liver carcinoma and hepatitis B virus infection. The material sequenced was liver tumor tissue from sampling region 2. Specified subset: tumor region T2, inferior pole. The V and J genes are TRBV29-1 and TRBJ2-5; 7 nucleotides line up with TRBD2. The CDR3 reads CSVVGGRQETQYF. The CDR3 DNA follows: TGCAGCGTTGTCGGCGGGAGACAAGAGACCCAGTACTTC. Full variable domain (outside the CDR3, taken from reference TRBV29-1 and TRBJ2-5): SAVISQKPSRDICQRGTSLTIQCQVDSQVTMMFWYRQQPGQSLTLIATANQGSEATYESGFVIDKFPISRPNLTFSTLTVSNMSPEDSSIYLCSVVGGRQETQYFGPGTRLLVL.